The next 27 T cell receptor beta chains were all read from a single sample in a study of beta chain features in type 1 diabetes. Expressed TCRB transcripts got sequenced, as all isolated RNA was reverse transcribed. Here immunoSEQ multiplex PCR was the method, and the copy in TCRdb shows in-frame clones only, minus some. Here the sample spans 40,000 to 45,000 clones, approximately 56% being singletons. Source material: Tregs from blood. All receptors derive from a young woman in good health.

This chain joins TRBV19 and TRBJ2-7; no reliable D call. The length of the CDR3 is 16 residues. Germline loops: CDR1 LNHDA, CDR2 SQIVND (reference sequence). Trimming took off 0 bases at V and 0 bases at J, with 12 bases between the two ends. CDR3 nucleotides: TGTGCCAGTAGTATAGATCGAACAAGCGTCTCCTACGAGCAGTACTTC. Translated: CASSIDRTSVSYEQYF.

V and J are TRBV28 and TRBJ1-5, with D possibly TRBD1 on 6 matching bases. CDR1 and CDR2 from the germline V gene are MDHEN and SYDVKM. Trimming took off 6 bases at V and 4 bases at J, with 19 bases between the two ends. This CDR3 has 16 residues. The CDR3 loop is CASSRLTRGLNQPQHF. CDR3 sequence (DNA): TGTGCCAGCAGCCGGTTAACCAGGGGCCTGAATCAGCCCCAGCATTTT.

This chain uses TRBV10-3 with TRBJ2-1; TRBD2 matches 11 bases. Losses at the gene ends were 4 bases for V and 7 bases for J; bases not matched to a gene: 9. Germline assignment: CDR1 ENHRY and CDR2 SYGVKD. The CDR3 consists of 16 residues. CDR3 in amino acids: CAISGRQASGRNEQFF. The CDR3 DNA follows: TGTGCCATCAGTGGCCGGCAGGCTAGCGGGAGGAATGAGCAGTTCTTC.

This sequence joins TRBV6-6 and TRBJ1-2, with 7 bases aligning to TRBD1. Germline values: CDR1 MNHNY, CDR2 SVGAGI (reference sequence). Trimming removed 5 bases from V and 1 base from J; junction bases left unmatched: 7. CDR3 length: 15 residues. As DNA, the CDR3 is TGTGCCAGCAGTGATCAGGGGGAACGTAACTATGGCTACACCTTC. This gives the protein CASSDQGERNYGYTF.

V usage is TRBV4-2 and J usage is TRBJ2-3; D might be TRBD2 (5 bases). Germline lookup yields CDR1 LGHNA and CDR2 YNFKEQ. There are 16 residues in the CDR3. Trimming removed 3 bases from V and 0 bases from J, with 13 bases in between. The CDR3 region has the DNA TGTGCCAGCAGCCAGGCCCACGGCGGGAGCACAGATACGCAGTATTTT. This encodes CASSQAHGGSTDTQYF.

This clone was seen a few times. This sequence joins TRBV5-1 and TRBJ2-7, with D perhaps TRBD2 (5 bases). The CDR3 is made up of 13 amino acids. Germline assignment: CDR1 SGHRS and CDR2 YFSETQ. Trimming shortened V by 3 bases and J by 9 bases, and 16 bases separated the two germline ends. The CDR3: CASSSSREGTQYF. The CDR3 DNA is TGCGCCAGCAGCTCTTCCCGCGAGGGTACGCAGTACTTC.

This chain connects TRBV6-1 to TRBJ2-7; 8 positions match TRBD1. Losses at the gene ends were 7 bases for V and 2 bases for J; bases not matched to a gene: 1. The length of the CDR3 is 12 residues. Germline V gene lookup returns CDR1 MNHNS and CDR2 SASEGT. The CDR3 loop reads CASMDRAYEQYF. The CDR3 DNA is TGTGCCAGCATGGACAGGGCCTACGAGCAGTACTTC.

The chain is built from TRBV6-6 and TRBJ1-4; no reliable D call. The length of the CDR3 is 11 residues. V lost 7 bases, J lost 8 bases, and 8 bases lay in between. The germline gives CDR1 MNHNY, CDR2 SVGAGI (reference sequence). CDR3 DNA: TGTGCCAGCACCCGGGAGGAAAAACTGTTTTTT. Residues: CASTREEKLFF.

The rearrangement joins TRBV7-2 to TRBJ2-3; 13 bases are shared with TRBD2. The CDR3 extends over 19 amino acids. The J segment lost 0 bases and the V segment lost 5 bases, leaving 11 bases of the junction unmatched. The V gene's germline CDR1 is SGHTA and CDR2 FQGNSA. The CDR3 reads CASSPTRLAGGRSTDTQYF. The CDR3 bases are TGTGCCAGCAGCCCTACACGACTAGCGGGAGGCCGCAGCACAGATACGCAGTATTTT. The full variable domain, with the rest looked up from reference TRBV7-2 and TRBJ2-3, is GAGVSQSPSNKVTEKGKDVELRCDPISGHTALYWYRQSLGQGLEFLIYFQGNSAPDKSGLPSDRFSAERTGGSVSTLTIQRTQQEDSAVYLCASSPTRLAGGRSTDTQYFGPGTRLTVL.

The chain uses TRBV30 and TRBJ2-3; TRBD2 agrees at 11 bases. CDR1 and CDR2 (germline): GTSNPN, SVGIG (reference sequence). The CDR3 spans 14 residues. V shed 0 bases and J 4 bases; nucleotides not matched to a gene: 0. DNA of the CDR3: TGTGCCTGGAGTGTACTAGCGGGAGCAGATACGCAGTATTTT. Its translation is CAWSVLAGADTQYF.

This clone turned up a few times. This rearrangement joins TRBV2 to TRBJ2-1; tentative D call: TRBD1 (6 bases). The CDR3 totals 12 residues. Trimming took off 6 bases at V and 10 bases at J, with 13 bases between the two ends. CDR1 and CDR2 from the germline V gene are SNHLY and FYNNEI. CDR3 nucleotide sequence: TGTGCCAGCAGAACCGGGACAACGGAGCAGTTCTTC. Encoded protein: CASRTGTTEQFF.

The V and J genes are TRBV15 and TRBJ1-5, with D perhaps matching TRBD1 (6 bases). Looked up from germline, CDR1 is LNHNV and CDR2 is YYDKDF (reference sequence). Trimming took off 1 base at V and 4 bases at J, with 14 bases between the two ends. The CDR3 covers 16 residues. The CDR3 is CATSRGGTGKNQPQHF. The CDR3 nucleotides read TGTGCCACCAGCAGAGGTGGAACAGGGAAGAATCAGCCCCAGCATTTT.

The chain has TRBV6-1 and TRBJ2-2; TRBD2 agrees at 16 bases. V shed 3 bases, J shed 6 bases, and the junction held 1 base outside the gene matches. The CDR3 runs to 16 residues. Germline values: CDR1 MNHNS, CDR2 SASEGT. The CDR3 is CASSEGLAGGPGELFF. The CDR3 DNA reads TGTGCCAGCAGTGAGGGACTAGCGGGAGGGCCCGGGGAGCTGTTTTTT.

The CDR3 sequence: CASSPPGPRNQPQHF. The CDR3 DNA reads as TGTGCCAGCAGCCCCCCTGGGCCCCGCAATCAGCCCCAGCATTTT. The chain combines TRBV28 with TRBJ1-5; D is ambiguous. This CDR3 comprises 15 residues. V lost 6 bases and J 2 bases, leaving 14 bases between the germline ends. Looked up from germline, CDR1 is MDHEN and CDR2 is SYDVKM.

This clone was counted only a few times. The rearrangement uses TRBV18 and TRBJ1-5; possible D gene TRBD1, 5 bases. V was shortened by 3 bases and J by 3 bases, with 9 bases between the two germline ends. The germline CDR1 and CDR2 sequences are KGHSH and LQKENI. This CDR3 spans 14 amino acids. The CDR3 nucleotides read TGTGCCAGCTCACCGGGGGGATTCAATCAGCCCCAGCATTTT. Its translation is CASSPGGFNQPQHF.

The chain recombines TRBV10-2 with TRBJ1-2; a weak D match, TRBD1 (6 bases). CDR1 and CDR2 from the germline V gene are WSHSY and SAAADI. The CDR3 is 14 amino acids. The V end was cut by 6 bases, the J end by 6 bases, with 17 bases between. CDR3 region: CASSGRAGADGYTF. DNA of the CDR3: TGCGCCAGCAGCGGCCGTGCAGGGGCAGATGGCTACACCTTC.

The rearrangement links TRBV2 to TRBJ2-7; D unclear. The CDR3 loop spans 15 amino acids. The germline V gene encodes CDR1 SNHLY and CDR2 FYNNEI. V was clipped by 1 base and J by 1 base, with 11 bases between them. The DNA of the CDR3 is TGTGCCAGCAGTGAAGTCCAGGCAGTATCCTACGAGCAGTACTTC. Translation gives CASSEVQAVSYEQYF.

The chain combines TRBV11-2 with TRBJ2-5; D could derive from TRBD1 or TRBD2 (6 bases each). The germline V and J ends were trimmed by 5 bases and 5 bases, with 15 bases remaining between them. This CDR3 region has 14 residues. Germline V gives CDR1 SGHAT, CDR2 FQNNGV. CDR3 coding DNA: TGTGCCAGCAGCCTAGGGGGGCAGCCCGAGACCCAGTACTTC. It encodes CASSLGGQPETQYF.

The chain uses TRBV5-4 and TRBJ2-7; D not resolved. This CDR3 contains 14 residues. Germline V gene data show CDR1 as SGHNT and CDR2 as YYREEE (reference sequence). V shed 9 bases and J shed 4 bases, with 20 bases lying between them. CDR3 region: CATKGRRLRYEQYF. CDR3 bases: TGTGCCACCAAAGGTCGTAGGCTGAGGTACGAGCAGTACTTC.

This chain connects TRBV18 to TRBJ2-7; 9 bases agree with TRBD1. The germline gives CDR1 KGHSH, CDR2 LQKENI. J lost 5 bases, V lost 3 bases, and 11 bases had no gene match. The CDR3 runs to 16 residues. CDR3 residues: CASSPPNRGPEDEQYF. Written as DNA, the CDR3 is TGTGCCAGCTCACCTCCCAACAGGGGGCCAGAGGACGAGCAGTACTTC.

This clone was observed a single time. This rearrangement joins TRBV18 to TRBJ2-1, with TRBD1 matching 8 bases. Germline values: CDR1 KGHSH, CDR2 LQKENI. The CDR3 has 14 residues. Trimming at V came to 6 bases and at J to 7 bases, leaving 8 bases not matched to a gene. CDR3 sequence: CASSPDRARNEQFF. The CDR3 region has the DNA TGTGCCAGCTCGCCGGACAGGGCACGGAATGAGCAGTTCTTC.

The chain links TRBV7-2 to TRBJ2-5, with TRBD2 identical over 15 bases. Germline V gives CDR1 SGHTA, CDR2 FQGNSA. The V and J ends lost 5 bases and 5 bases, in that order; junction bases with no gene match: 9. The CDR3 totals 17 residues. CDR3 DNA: TGTGCCAGCAGCCCTCGGACTAGCGGGAGGGTAGGGGAGACCCAGTACTTC. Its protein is CASSPRTSGRVGETQYF.

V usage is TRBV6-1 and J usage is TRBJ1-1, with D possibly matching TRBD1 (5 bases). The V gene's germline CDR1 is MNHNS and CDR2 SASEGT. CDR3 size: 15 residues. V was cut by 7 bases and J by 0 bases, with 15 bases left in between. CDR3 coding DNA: TGTGCCAGCACTATATGGGACTCCTTGAACACTGAAGCTTTCTTT. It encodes CASTIWDSLNTEAFF.

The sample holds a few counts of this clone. As DNA, the CDR3 is TGTGCCAGCAGCTTGGCCGGGACTAGACGTCTTGAGACCCAGTACTTC. This sequence encodes CASSLAGTRRLETQYF. This rearrangement joins TRBV5-4 to TRBJ2-5; 8 bases map to TRBD2. Germline lookup yields CDR1 SGHNT and CDR2 YYREEE (reference sequence). V was pared by 0 bases and J by 5 bases, with 9 bases of the junction left unmatched. The CDR3 consists of 16 residues. Full variable domain (rest looked up from reference TRBV5-4 and TRBJ2-5): ETGVTQSPTHLIKTRGQQVTLRCSSQSGHNTVSWYQQALGQGPQFIFQYYREEENGRGNFPPRFSGLQFPNYSSELNVNALELDDSALYLCASSLAGTRRLETQYFGPGTRLLVL.

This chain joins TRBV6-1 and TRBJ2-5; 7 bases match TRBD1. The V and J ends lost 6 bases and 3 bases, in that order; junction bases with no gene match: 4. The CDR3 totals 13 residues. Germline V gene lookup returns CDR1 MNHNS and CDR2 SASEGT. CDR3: CASRMDRKETQYF. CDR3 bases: TGTGCCAGCAGGATGGACAGGAAAGAGACCCAGTACTTC.

CDR3 in amino acids: CSVEERQGRAGGELFF. In DNA, the CDR3 is TGCAGCGTTGAAGAAAGACAGGGGCGGGCTGGTGGGGAGCTGTTTTTT. This chain connects TRBV29-1 to TRBJ2-2; 8 bases are shared with TRBD1. With V trimmed by 0 bases and J by 8 bases, 11 bases remained unmatched. The germline V gene has CDR1 SQVTM and CDR2 ANQGSEA. The length of the CDR3 is 16 residues.

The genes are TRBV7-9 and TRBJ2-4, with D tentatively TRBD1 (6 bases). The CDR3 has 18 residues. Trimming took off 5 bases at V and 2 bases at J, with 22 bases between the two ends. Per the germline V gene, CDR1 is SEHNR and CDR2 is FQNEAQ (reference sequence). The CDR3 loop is CASSALRDTGRTKNIQYF. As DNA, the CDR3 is TGTGCCAGCAGCGCCCTCCGGGACACCGGAAGGACCAAAAACATTCAGTACTTC.